The clone carrying this T cell receptor (beta chain) was seen a handful of times. V lost 3 bases and J lost 4, with 16 bases in between. The CDR3 runs to 15 residues. Germline values: CDR1 SGDLS, CDR2 YYNGEE. TCRdb processed the 5' RACE reads anew with MiXCR; each CDR3 protein has one entry. The repertoire holds 55,000 to 70,000 distinct CDR3 sequences, 4.6% seen once, with 3% to 4% in the top ten. These data come from a study of early T cells in non-severe SARS-CoV-2 infection. The clonotype comes from an adult who was a healthcare worker with PCR-confirmed SARS-CoV-2 infection or an uninfected control (not recorded which). The donor label of this sample is uncertain. This chain links TRBV9 with TRBJ2-5; possible D gene TRBD1, 5 bases. Sequencing used whole blood, obtained at baseline. CDR3 protein: CASSAQLGARETQYF. The CDR3 DNA reads TGTGCCAGCAGCGCCCAGTTAGGGGCACGAGAGACCCAGTACTTC.